This T cell receptor beta chain was recorded in a study of T cells in localized non-small cell lung cancer. Germline lookup yields CDR1 MGHRA and CDR2 YSYEKL. Trimming pared 0 bases from V and 0 bases from J, leaving 12 bases between. The CDR3 is 17 amino acids. Some clones are missing from TCRdb's copy, which holds only in-frame ones; the method was immunoSEQ multiplex PCR. There are 26,000 or so clones in the sample; around nine tenths occur only once, and around 15% lies in the top ten. The input for sequencing was peripheral blood, taken before any cancer treatment. The chain combines TRBV4-1 with TRBJ1-3; TRBD1 might be the D (5 bases). The TCR comes from a female donor aged 60 or older with stage II squamous cell lung carcinoma. The CDR3: CASSQDGTEASGNTIYF. The CDR3 DNA reads TGCGCCAGCAGCCAAGACGGGACCGAAGCCTCTGGAAACACCATATATTTT.